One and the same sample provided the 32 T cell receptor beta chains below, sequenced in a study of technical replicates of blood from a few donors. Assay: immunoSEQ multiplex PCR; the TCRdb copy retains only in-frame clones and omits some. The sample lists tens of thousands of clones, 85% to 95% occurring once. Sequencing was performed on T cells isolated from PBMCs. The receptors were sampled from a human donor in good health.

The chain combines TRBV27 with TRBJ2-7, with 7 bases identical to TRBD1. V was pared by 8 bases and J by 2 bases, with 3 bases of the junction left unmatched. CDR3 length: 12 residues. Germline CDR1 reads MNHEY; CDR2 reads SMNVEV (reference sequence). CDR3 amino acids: CASRGQPYEQYF. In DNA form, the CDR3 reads TGTGCCAGCCGGGGACAGCCCTACGAGCAGTACTTC.

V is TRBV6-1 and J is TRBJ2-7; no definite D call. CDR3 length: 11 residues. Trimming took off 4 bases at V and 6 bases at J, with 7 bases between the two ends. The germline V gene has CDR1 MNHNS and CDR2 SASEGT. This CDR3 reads CASSASTEQYF. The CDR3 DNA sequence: TGTGCCAGCAGTGCCAGTACCGAGCAGTACTTC.

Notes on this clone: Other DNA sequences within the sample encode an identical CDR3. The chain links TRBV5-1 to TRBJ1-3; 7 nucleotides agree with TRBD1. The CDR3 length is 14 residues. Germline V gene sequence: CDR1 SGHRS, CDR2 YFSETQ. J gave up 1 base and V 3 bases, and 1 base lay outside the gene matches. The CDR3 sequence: CASSSTGSGNTIYF. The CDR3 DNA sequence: TGCGCCAGCAGCTCGACAGGGTCTGGAAACACCATATATTTT.

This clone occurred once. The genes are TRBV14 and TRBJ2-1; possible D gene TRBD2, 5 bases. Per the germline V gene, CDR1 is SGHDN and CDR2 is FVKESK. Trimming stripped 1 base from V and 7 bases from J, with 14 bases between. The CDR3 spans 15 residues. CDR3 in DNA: TGTGCCAGCAGCCAAGGGCGCGGGTCGTCTAATGAGCAGTTCTTC. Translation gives CASSQGRGSSNEQFF.

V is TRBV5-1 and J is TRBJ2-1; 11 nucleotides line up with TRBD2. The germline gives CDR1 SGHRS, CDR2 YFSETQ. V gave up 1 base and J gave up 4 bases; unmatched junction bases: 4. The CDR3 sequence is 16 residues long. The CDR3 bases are TGCGCCAGCAGCTTGAGTGGGACTAGCGGATACAATGAGCAGTTCTTC. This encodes CASSLSGTSGYNEQFF.

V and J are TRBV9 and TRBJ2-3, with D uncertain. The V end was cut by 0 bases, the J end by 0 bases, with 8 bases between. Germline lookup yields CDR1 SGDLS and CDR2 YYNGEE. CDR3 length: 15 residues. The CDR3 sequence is CASSVGTSSTDTQYF. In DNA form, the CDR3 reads TGTGCCAGCAGCGTAGGCACTTCTAGCACAGATACGCAGTATTTT.

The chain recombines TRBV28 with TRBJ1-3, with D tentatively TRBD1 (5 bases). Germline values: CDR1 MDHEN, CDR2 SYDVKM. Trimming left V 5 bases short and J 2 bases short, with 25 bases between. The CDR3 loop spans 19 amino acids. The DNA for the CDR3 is TGTGCCAGCAGTCAACACGGTCTCTCGGGGGGACTTCCTGGAAACACCATATATTTT. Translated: CASSQHGLSGGLPGNTIYF.

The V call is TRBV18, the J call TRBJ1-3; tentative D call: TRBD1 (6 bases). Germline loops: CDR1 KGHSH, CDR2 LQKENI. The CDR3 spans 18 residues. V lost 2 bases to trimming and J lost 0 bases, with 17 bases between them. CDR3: CASSPDSKTGISGNTIYF. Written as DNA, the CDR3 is TGTGCCAGCTCACCAGACTCAAAGACAGGCATCTCTGGAAACACCATATATTTT.

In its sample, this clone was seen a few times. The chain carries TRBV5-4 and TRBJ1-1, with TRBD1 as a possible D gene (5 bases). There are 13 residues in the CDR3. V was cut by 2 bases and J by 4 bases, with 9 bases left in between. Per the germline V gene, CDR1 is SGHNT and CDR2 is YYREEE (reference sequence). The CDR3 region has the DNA TGTGCCAGCAGCTTCTGGGGGGTCACTGAAGCTTTCTTT. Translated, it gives CASSFWGVTEAFF.

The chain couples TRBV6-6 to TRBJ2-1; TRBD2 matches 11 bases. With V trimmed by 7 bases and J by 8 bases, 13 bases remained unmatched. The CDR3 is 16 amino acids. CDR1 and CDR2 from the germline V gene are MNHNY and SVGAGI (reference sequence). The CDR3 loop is CASTSGSGRASYEQFF. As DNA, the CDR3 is TGTGCCAGCACCTCGGGTAGCGGGAGGGCTTCGTATGAGCAGTTCTTC.

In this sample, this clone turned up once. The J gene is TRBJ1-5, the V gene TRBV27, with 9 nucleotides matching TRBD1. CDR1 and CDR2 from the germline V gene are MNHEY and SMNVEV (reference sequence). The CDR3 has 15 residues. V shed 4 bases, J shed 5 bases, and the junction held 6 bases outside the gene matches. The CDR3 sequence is CASSSGTGPDQPQHF. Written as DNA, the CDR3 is TGTGCCAGCAGTTCCGGGACAGGGCCGGATCAGCCCCAGCATTTT.

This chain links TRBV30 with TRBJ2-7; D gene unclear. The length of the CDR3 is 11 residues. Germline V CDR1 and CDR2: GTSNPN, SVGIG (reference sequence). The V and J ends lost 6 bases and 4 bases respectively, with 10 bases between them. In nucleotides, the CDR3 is TGTGCCTGCTCTAGGCTTTACGAGCAGTACTTC. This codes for CACSRLYEQYF.

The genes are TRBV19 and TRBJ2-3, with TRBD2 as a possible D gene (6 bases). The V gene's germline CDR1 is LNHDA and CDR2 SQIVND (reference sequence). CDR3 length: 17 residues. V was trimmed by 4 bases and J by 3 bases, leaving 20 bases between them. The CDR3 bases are TGTGCCAGTAGTAACCAACCGACTAGTATAGGGACAGATACGCAGTATTTT. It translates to CASSNQPTSIGTDTQYF.

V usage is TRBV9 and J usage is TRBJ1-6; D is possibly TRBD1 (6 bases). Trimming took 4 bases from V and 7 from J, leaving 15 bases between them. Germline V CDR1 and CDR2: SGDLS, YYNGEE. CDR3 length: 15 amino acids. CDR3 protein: CASSPKQGWNSPLHF. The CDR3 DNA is TGTGCCAGCAGCCCGAAACAGGGTTGGAATTCACCCCTCCACTTT.

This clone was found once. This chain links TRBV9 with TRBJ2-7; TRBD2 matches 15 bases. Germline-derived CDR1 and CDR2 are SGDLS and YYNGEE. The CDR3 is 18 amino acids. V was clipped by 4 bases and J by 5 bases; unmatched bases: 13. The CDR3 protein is CASSLGLAGGPSKNEQYF. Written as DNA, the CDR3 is TGTGCCAGCAGCTTAGGACTAGCGGGAGGGCCCTCTAAGAACGAGCAGTACTTC.

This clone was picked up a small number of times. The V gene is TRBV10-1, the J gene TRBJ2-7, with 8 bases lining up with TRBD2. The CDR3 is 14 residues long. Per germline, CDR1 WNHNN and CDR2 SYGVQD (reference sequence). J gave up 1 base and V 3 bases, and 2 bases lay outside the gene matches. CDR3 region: CASSEERESYEQYF. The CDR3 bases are TGCGCCAGCAGTGAAGAGCGGGAGTCCTACGAGCAGTACTTC.

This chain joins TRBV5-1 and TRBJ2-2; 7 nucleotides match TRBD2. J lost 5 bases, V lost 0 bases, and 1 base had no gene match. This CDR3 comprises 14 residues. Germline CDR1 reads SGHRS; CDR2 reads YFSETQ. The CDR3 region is CASSLVGGTGELFF. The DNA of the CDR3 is TGCGCCAGCAGCTTGGTGGGAGGGACCGGGGAGCTGTTTTTT.

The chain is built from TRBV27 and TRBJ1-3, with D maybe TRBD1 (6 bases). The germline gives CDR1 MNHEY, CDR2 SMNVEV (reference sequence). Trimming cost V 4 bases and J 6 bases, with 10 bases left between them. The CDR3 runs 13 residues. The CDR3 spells CASSSGQLNTIYF. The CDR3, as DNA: TGTGCCAGCAGTTCTGGACAGCTAAACACCATATATTTT.

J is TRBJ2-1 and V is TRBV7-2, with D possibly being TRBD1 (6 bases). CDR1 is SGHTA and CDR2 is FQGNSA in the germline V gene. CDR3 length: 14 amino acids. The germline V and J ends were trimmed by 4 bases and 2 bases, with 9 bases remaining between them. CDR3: CASSSPGAYNEQFF. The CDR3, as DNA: TGTGCCAGCAGCTCGCCAGGGGCCTACAATGAGCAGTTCTTC. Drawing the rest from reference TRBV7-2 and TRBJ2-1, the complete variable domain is GAGVSQSPSNKVTEKGKDVELRCDPISGHTALYWYRQSLGQGLEFLIYFQGNSAPDKSGLPSDRFSAERTGGSVSTLTIQRTQQEDSAVYLCASSSPGAYNEQFFGPGTRLTVL.

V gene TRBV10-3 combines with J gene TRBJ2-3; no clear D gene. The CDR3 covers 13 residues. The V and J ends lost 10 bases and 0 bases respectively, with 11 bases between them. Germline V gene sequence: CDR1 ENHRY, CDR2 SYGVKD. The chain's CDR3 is CASTYASTDTQYF. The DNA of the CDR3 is TGTGCCAGTACTTATGCCAGCACAGATACGCAGTATTTT.

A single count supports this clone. For the CDR3, the DNA is TGTGCCAGCAGTGAGCTACCGAGGTACGGCTACACCTTC. This codes for CASSELPRYGYTF. This chain connects TRBV2 to TRBJ1-2, with D hard to call. Deletions cut 3 bases from V and 8 bases from J, with 13 bases between. Germline loops: CDR1 SNHLY, CDR2 FYNNEI. This CDR3 comprises 13 residues.

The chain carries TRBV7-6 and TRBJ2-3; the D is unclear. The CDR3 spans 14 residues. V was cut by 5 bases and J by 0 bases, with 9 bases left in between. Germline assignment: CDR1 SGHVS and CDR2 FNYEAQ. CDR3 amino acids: CASSGIRSTDTQYF. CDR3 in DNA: TGTGCCAGCAGCGGAATCAGGAGCACAGATACGCAGTATTTT.

CDR3 sequence: CASSYGTRETDTQYF. CDR3 in DNA: TGTGCCAGCAGCTACGGGACTAGAGAAACGGATACGCAGTATTTT. V is TRBV11-2 and J is TRBJ2-3, with 8 bases lining up with TRBD2. The CDR3 length is 15 residues. Looked up from germline, CDR1 is SGHAT and CDR2 is FQNNGV. V dropped 4 bases and J dropped 6; count of bases not matched to a gene: 9.

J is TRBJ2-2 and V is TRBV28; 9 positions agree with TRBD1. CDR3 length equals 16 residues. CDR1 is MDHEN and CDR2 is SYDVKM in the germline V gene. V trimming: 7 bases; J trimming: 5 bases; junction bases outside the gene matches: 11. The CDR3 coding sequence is TGTGCCAGCACCTACGGGGGGACAGGGCGGACCGGGGAGCTGTTTTTT. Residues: CASTYGGTGRTGELFF.

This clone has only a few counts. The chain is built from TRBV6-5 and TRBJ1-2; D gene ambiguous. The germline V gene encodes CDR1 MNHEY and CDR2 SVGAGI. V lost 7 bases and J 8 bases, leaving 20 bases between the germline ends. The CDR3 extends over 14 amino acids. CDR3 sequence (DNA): TGTGCCAGCACAACCGGGAGAACCCATGGAGGCTACACCTTC. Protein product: CASTTGRTHGGYTF.

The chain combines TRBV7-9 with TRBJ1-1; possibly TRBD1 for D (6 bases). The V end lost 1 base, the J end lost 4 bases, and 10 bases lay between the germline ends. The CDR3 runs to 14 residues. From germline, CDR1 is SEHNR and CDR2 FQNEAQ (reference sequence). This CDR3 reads CASSLGGHGTEAFF. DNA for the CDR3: TGTGCCAGCAGCTTAGGGGGGCATGGCACTGAAGCTTTCTTT.

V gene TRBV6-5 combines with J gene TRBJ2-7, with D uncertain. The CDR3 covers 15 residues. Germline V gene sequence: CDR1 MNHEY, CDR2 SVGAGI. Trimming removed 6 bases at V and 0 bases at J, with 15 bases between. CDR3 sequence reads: CASSPFFEISYEQYF. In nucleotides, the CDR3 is TGTGCCAGCAGCCCCTTTTTCGAGATCTCCTACGAGCAGTACTTC.

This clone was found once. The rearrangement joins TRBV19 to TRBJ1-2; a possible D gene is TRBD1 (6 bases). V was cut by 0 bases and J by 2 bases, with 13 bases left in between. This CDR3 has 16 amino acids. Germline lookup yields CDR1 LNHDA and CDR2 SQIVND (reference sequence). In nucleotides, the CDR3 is TGTGCCAGTAGTATAGAGGCCCAGGGGTTGAACTATGGCTACACCTTC. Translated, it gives CASSIEAQGLNYGYTF.

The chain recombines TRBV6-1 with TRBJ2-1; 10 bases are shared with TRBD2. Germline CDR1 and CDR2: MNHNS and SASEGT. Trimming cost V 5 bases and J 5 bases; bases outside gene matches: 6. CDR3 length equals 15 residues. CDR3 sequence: CASSPWTSGHNEQFF. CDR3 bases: TGTGCCAGCAGTCCTTGGACTAGCGGACACAATGAGCAGTTCTTC.

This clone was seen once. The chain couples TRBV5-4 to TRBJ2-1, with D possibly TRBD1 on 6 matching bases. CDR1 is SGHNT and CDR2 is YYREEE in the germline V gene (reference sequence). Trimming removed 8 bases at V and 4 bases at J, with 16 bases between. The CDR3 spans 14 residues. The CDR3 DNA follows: TGTGCCAGTCAAGGGACAATCGAATACAATGAGCAGTTCTTC. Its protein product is CASQGTIEYNEQFF.

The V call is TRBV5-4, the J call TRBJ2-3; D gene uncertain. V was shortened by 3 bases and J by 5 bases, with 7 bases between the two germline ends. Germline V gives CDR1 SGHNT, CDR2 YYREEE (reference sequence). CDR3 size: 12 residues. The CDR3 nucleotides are TGTGCCAGCAGCTCCCCCGGAGATACGCAGTATTTT. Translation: CASSSPGDTQYF.

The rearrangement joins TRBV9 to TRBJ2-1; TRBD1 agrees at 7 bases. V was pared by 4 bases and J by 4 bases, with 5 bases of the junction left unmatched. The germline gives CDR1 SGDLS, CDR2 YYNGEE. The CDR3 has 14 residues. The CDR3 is CASSSGQDYNEQFF. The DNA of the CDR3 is TGTGCCAGCAGCTCCGGACAGGATTACAATGAGCAGTTCTTC.